The 2 T cell receptor beta chains below were found in one sample sequenced in a study of human T cells and chemical hapten exposure. Time point indicated: patch test 3, about 24 weeks after DPC sensitization. Described treatment: therapeutic diphenylcyclopropenone sensitization with weekly scalp DPC. In TCRdb, the RACE reads were re-called with MiXCR into one record per CDR3 protein. Among about 58,000 distinct CDR3 sequences listed, 9.5% to 15% were seen once. The starting material was whole blood, obtained in connection with sensitization to the hapten diphenylcyclopropenone (DPC). The receptors stem from a man aged 25 to 45 with alopecia areata. Some clones in this sample may be carry-over from other donors' samples.

The genes are TRBV20-1 and TRBJ1-4, with D possibly matching TRBD1 (5 bases). In germline, CDR1 is DFQATT, CDR2 SNEGSKA (reference sequence). Trimming left V 4 bases short and J 7 bases short, with 16 bases between. The length of the CDR3 is 14 residues. In DNA form, the CDR3 reads TGCAGTGCTACAGTGCACGGGGGAGGTGAAAAACTGTTTTTT. Residues: CSATVHGGGEKLFF.

The chain recombines TRBV7-3 with TRBJ2-2; D gene unclear. Germline CDR1 reads SGHTA; CDR2 reads FQGTGA. CDR3 length: 15 amino acids. The ends were cut back, 4 bases at V and 8 bases at J, with 17 bases in the middle. The DNA of the CDR3 is TGTGCCAGCAGCTCGATTCGGATTGGACCGGGGGAGCTGTTTTTT. Encoded protein: CASSSIRIGPGELFF.